This is a list of T cell receptor beta chains from one sample in a study of a mutant IDH1 vaccine in newly diagnosed glioma. These receptors lack a known antigen. The data were produced by immunoSEQ multiplex PCR, yet TCRdb's version contains in-frame clones alone and is incomplete. The sample holds tens of thousands of clones; roughly 82% are singletons and the top ten take 15% to 20%. The sequencing used PBMCs, collected from a glioma patient whose treatment included an IDH1 peptide vaccine. The receptors derive from a young man with glioma. Some clones in this sample may be carry-over from other donors' samples. Both conserved end residues are part of each CDR3. A D gene is named only where the DNA matches it firmly. Some rows mark clone size as missing; the rest say once, few, many or name a class of expanded clone.

abundance,v_gene,j_gene,d_gene,CDR3aa,CDR3nt
few,TRBV19,TRBJ1-1,TRBD1,CASSPVDRLNTEAFF,TGTGCCAGTAGTCCCGTGGACAGGCTGAACACTGAAGCTTTCTTT
once,TRBV6-1,TRBJ1-2,-,CASIATPNYGYTF,TGTGCCAGCATTGCGACACCTAACTATGGCTACACCTTC
medium-sized,TRBV4-3,TRBJ2-7,-,CASSQVADYSYEQYF,TGCGCCAGCAGCCAAGTTGCGGACTACTCCTACGAGCAGTACTTC
-,TRBV7-9,TRBJ2-2,-,CASRPGTAPSTGELFF,TGTGCCAGCAGACCCGGGACTGCTCCGAGCACCGGGGAGCTGTTTTTT
-,TRBV5-1,TRBJ2-2,-,CASSSSGNTGELFF,TGCGCCAGCAGTAGTTCGGGGAACACCGGGGAGCTGTTTTTT
-,TRBV4-2,TRBJ2-7,TRBD2,CASSQDGSGGPNPYEQYF,TGTGCCAGCAGCCAAGATGGTAGCGGGGGACCTAATCCCTACGAGCAGTACTTC
once,TRBV29-1,TRBJ2-5,-,CSVSHNQETQYF,TGCAGCGTTTCACATAATCAAGAGACCCAGTACTTC
-,TRBV5-4,TRBJ2-2,-,CASTLRGNSGELFF,TGTGCCAGCACTTTACGGGGAAACAGCGGGGAGCTGTTTTTT
-,TRBV6-6,TRBJ1-1,-,CASSYAIRTENTEAFF,TGTGCCAGCAGTTACGCCATTAGGACAGAGAACACTGAAGCTTTCTTT
once,TRBV7-6,TRBJ1-5,-,CASSLASPRADQPQHF,TGTGCCAGCAGCTTAGCGTCCCCCCGGGCGGATCAGCCCCAGCATTTT
-,TRBV6-6,TRBJ2-3,TRBD1,CASSYEGAGTQYF,TGTGCCAGCAGTTACGAGGGGGCAGGTACGCAGTATTTT
-,TRBV7-2,TRBJ1-6,-,CASSLAGGRDSPLHF,TGTGCCAGCAGCTTAGCGGGGGGGCGGGATTCACCCCTCCACTTT
-,TRBV9,TRBJ1-2,TRBD1,CASSGGTGGGINYGYTF,TGTGCCAGCAGCGGGGGGACAGGGGGTGGGATTAACTATGGCTACACCTTC
once,TRBV7-9,TRBJ1-1,-,CASTQLMQTAMNTEAFF,TGTGCCAGCACCCAATTAATGCAGACAGCCATGAACACTGAAGCTTTCTTT
-,TRBV13,TRBJ2-7,TRBD1,CASTSTGLQDEQYF,TGTGCCAGCACCTCGACAGGGTTACAGGACGAGCAGTACTTC
-,TRBV19,TRBJ1-2,TRBD1,CASTYRGQGANYGYTF,TGTGCCAGTACTTATAGGGGACAGGGGGCCAACTATGGCTACACCTTC
-,TRBV29-1,TRBJ2-2,TRBD2,CSVRLAVNTGELFF,TGCAGCGTTAGGCTAGCGGTCAACACCGGGGAGCTGTTTTTT
-,TRBV19,TRBJ1-2,-,CASIPPGGYGYTF,TGTGCCAGTATCCCCCCTGGCGGCTATGGCTACACCTTC
-,TRBV4-1,TRBJ2-2,-,CASSPVGGRGRTGELFF,TGCGCCAGCAGCCCCGTGGGAGGGAGGGGGCGGACCGGGGAGCTGTTTTTT
few,TRBV28,TRBJ1-5,-,CASSLYRADQPQHF,TGTGCCAGCAGTTTATACAGGGCTGATCAGCCCCAGCATTTT
-,TRBV14,TRBJ1-4,-,CASSQGQSSEKLFF,TGTGCCAGCAGCCAAGGTCAGAGTAGTGAAAAACTGTTTTTT
-,TRBV19,TRBJ1-2,-,CASSPEAGPLTGYTF,TGTGCCAGTAGTCCCGAGGCAGGCCCCCTTACGGGCTACACCTTC
-,TRBV6-1,TRBJ1-5,-,CASSEVFGGYSNQPQHF,TGTGCCAGCAGTGAAGTTTTTGGGGGGTATAGCAATCAGCCCCAGCATTTT
-,TRBV9,TRBJ1-1,-,CASSVTAKNTEAFF,TGTGCCAGCAGCGTTACGGCCAAGAACACTGAAGCTTTCTTT